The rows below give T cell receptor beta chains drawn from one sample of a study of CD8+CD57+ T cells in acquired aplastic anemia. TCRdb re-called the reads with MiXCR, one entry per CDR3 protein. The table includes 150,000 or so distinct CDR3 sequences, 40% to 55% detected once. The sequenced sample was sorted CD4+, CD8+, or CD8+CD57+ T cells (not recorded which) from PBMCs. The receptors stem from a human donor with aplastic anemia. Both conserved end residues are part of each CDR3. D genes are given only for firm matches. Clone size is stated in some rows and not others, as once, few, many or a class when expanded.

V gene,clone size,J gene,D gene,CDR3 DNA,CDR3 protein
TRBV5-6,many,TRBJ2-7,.,TGTGCCAGCAGCGCCTTAGGGCCCTACGAGCAGTACTTC,CASSALGPYEQYF
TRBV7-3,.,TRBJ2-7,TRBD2,TGTGCCAGCAGCGAAATGGGGGGGTACGAGCAGTACTTC,CASSEMGGYEQYF
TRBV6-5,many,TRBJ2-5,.,TGTGCCAGCAGTTACGCCGGGACTGACCAAGAGACCCAGTACTTC,CASSYAGTDQETQYF
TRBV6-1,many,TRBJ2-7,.,TGTGCCAGCAGCGAAAACTACGAGCAGTACTTC,CASSENYEQYF
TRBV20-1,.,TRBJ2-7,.,TGCAGTGGAGAGTCCGCCTACGAGCAGTACTTC,CSGESAYEQYF
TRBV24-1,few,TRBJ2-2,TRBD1,TGTGCCACCAGTGATTCGGGACAGGGGAACACCGGGGAGCTGTTTTTT,CATSDSGQGNTGELFF
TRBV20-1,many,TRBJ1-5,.,TGCAGTGCTAGAGAAGATGGCAGGACGTGGCAGCCCCAGCATTTT,CSAREDGRTWQPQHF
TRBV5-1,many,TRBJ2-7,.,TGCGCCAGCAGCTTGGACAGGGCCTTCGAGCAGTACTTC,CASSLDRAFEQYF
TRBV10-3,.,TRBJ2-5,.,TGTGCCATCAGTCCCGAGCTAGGAAAGACCCAGTACTTC,CAISPELGKTQYF
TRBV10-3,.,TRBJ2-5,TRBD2,TGTGCCATCAGTGAGCCGGGACTAGCGGGGGGACTAGGGCAAGAGACCCAGTACTTC,CAISEPGLAGGLGQETQYF
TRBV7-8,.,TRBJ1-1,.,TGTGCCAGCAGCTTAGAACAGGTGAACACTGAAGCTTTCTTT,CASSLEQVNTEAFF
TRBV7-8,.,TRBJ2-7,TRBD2,TGTGCCAGCAGGATCGGGACTAGCGGGGGGGACTACGAGCAGTACTTC,CASRIGTSGGDYEQYF
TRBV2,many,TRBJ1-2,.,TGTGCCAGCAGTTGGCAGCAAATTAACTATGGCTACACCTTC,CASSWQQINYGYTF
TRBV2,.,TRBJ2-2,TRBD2,TGTGCCAGCAGTCTAGCGGGAGTGGAGACCGGGGAGCTGTTTTTT,CASSLAGVETGELFF
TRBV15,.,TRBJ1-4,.,TGTGCCACCAGCAGAGAAGCCAGGGGTGTGGAAGGACTGTTTTTT,CATSREARGVEGLFF
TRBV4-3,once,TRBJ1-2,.,TGCGCCAGCAGCCAAGAAGTTCGGGCGGGAGAGGGCTACACCTTC,CASSQEVRAGEGYTF
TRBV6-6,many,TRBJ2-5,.,TGTGCCAGCAGTTACTCAGGGATCGGAGAGACCCAGTACTTC,CASSYSGIGETQYF
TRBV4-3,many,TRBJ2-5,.,TGCGCCAGCAGCCAGGGACCCCAGGAGACCCAGTACTTC,CASSQGPQETQYF
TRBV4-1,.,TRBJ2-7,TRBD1,TGCGCCAGCAGCCACGGGACAGGGCTCTACGAGCAGTACTTC,CASSHGTGLYEQYF
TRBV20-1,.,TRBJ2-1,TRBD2,TGCAGTGCTACCCTTAGCGGGGGTAACAATGAGCAGTTCTTC,CSATLSGGNNEQFF
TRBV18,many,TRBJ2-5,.,TGTGCCAGCTCACCCTCGCACCAAGAGACCCAGTACTTC,CASSPSHQETQYF
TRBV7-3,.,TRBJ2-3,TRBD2,TGTGCCAGCAGCTTGGGGCCGGGACTAGCGCTCACAGATACGCAGTATTTT,CASSLGPGLALTDTQYF
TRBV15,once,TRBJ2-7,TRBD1,TGTGCCACCAGCAGGACCGGGACAGGTAGCGAGCAGTACTTC,CATSRTGTGSEQYF
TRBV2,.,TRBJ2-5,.,TGTGCCAGCAGTGTTGGTTGGGGCGTGGAGACCCAGTACTTC,CASSVGWGVETQYF
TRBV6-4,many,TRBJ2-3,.,TGTGCCAGCAGTGACTTCAGCACAGATACGCAGTATTTT,CASSDFSTDTQYF
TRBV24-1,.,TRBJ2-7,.,TGTGCCACCAGTGGGCTGGGCGAGCAGTACTTC,CATSGLGEQYF
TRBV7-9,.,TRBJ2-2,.,TGTGCCAGCAAAGATACCGGGGAGCTGTTTTTT,CASKDTGELFF
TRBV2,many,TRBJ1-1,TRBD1,TGTGCCAGCAGTGAAGCAAGCAGGGGGCTTACTGAAGCTTTCTTT,CASSEASRGLTEAFF
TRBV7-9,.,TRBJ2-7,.,TGTGCCAGCAGCGATTGGGCAGGGTACGAGCAGTACTTC,CASSDWAGYEQYF
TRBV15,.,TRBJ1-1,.,TGTGCCACCAGCAGAGATTTGGGACGGCGGGGGGAAGCTTTCTTT,CATSRDLGRRGEAFF
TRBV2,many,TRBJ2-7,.,TGTGCCAGCAGTCGCGGGCTGTCTCGGAACGAGCAGTACTTC,CASSRGLSRNEQYF
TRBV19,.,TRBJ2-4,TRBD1,TGTGCCAGTAGCCAGGGACAGGGAGGAACCAAAAACATTCACTACTTC,CASSQGQGGTKNIHYF
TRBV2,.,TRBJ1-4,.,TGTGCCAGCAATGTGAGCCCGACTAATGAAAAACTGTTTTTT,CASNVSPTNEKLFF
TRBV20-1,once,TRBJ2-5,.,TGCAGTGCTCCACAAGAGACCCAGTACTTC,CSAPQETQYF
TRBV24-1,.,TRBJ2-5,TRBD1,TGTGCCACCAGCCCGGGGACAGGGGCGTGGGAGACCCAGTACTTC,CATSPGTGAWETQYF
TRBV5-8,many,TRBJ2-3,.,TGTGCCAGCAGCTTGGTAGAACTTGGCACAGATACGCAGTATTTT,CASSLVELGTDTQYF
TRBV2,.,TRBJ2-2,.,TGTGCCAGCCGGGACATTCTCAGGGAGCTGTTTTTT,CASRDILRELFF
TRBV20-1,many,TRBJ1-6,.,TGCAGTGCGTTCAGGGTCAATTCACCCCTCCACTTT,CSAFRVNSPLHF
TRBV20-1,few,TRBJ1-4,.,TGCAGTGCTAGAGATCGGACAGCTAATGAAAAACTGTTTTTT,CSARDRTANEKLFF
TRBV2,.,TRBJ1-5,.,TGTGCCAGCAGTGCCCGATATAGCAATCAGCCCCAGCATTTT,CASSARYSNQPQHF
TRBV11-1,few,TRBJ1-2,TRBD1,TGTGCCAGCAGCCTCCAGAAAACAGGGGGTGGGGACTATGGCTACACCTTC,CASSLQKTGGGDYGYTF
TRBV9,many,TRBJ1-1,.,TGTGCCAGCAGCGTAGGGGGGCTGGGTATCACTGAAGCTTTCTTT,CASSVGGLGITEAFF
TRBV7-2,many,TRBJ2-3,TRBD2,TGTGCCAGCAGCCCTGGGACTAGCGGGGGTTTCACAGATACGCAGTATTTT,CASSPGTSGGFTDTQYF
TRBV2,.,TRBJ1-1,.,TGTGCCAGCAGTTCTCAGACGAACACTGAAGCTTTCTTT,CASSSQTNTEAFF
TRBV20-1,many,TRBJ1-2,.,TGCAGTGCTCCAACCCCCCGGGATGGCTACACCTTC,CSAPTPRDGYTF
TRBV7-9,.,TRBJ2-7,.,TGTGCCAGCAGCTTCAGCGGCAGGCACGAGCAGTACTTC,CASSFSGRHEQYF
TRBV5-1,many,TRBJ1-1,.,TGCGCCAGCAGCTTGTTCCAGGGTAGCACTGAAGCTTTCTTT,CASSLFQGSTEAFF
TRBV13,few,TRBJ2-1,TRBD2,TGTGCCAGCAGCTGGTTCCTAAGCGGGGGGTCTTACAATGAGCAGTTCTTC,CASSWFLSGGSYNEQFF
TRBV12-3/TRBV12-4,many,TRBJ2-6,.,TGTGCCAGCAGTCGCCCGGGACAAGCTGGGGCCAACGTCCTGACTTTC,CASSRPGQAGANVLTF
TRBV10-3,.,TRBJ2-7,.,TGTGCCATCAGTGAGACGTTTCAAAGCGAGCAGTACTTC,CAISETFQSEQYF
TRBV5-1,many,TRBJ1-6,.,TGCGCCAGCAGCTTGACCGATAATTCACCCCTCCACTTT,CASSLTDNSPLHF
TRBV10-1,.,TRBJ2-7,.,TGCGCCAGCAGTGAGCCGGGCTACGAGCAGTACTTC,CASSEPGYEQYF
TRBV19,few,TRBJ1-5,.,TGTGCCAGTAGTTTTTTGGGCAATCAGCCCCAGCATTTT,CASSFLGNQPQHF
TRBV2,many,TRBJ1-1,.,TGTGCCAGCACCGAGGAAGCTAACACTGAAGCTTTCTTT,CASTEEANTEAFF
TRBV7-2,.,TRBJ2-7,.,TGTGCCAGCGCGCGGCGGAGGGGGCCCTACGAGCAGTACTTC,CASARRRGPYEQYF
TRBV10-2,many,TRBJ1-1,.,TGCGCCAGCAGTGAGTCCAACGTGAACACTGAAGCTTTCTTT,CASSESNVNTEAFF